This TCR beta chain was recovered during a study of blood T cell repertoires in COVID-19. Using immunoSEQ multiplex PCR, the repertoire was profiled, and TCRdb retains in-frame clones only, with some absent. The data hold around 95,000 clones, with about 77% observed a single time. The specimen was peripheral blood. The source of this sequence is a woman aged 65 to 85 with acute or convalescent COVID-19.

CDR3 residues: CASSLAGRGGYTF. The CDR3, as DNA: TGCGCCAGCAGCTTGGCCGGCAGGGGTGGCTACACCTTC. This rearrangement joins TRBV5-1 to TRBJ1-2; tentative D call: TRBD1 (6 bases). The CDR3 length is 13 residues. V lost 0 bases and J lost 7, with 10 bases in between. Germline assignment: CDR1 SGHRS and CDR2 YFSETQ.